The 6 T cell receptor beta chains listed next were all sequenced from one sample in a study of regulatory T cells in long-lasting Graves disease. Construction of TCR beta libraries relied on iRepertoire HTBI primers and on Arm-PCR targeting CDR3 regions. From the multiplex PCR reads, TCRdb called clonotypes with MiXCR, one entry per CDR3 protein. The table has hundreds of thousands of distinct CDR3 sequences, 15% seen once. Time point here: newly diagnosed GD, antithyroid drugs for less than 3 months. There was RNA extracted from PBMCs, and the TCR library was made from it. This same sample was also part of a study on T cells in Graves' hyperthyroidism and ophthalmopathy.

This specimen was peripheral blood mononuclear cells (PBMCs), taken at new diagnosis, from a patient treated with antithyroid drugs. The receptors stem from a woman aged 40 to 50 with Graves disease.

This clonotype occurred a few times. The chain carries TRBV7-9 and TRBJ2-1, with 8 nucleotides matching TRBD2. Germline V lookup: CDR1 SEHNR, CDR2 FQNEAQ (reference sequence). This CDR3 is built from 16 residues. Losses at the gene ends were 6 bases for V and 7 bases for J; bases not matched to a gene: 14. CDR3 loop: CASREPGTSQLNEQFF. The CDR3 nucleotides are TGTGCCAGCAGAGAACCCGGGACTAGTCAGTTAAATGAGCAGTTCTTC.

Details on this clonotype: This may be a read error, as it is one base from a much larger clone. The chain links TRBV12-3 or TRBV12-4 to TRBJ2-1; the D gene is possibly TRBD1 (6 bases). CDR3 length: 15 residues. Trimming took off 3 bases at V and 6 bases at J, with 15 bases between the two ends. The DNA of the CDR3 is TGTGCCAGCAGTTTCCCCAGGGGAGCCTTCAATGAGCAGTTCTTC. It yields the protein CASSFPRGAFNEQFF.

This clonotype has at least ten counts. The chain uses TRBV11-2 and TRBJ2-1; 11 bases align to TRBD2. Trimming removed 4 bases from V and 0 bases from J; junction bases left unmatched: 8. The CDR3 loop spans 18 amino acids. Germline CDR1 SGHAT, CDR2 FQNNGV. The CDR3 here is CASSSGTSGRGSYNEQFF. The CDR3 coding sequence is TGTGCCAGCAGCTCTGGGACTAGCGGAAGGGGCTCCTACAATGAGCAGTTCTTC.

This clonotype was counted at least ten times. This chain uses TRBV28 with TRBJ1-5, with 10 nucleotides matching TRBD1. V shed 6 bases and J 6 bases; nucleotides not matched to a gene: 5. Germline V CDR1 and CDR2: MDHEN, SYDVKM. There are 14 residues in the CDR3. CDR3 residues: CASRRQGAGQPQHF. The CDR3 bases are TGTGCCAGCAGGAGACAGGGGGCCGGTCAGCCCCAGCATTTT.

V gene TRBV19 combines with J gene TRBJ2-7; D is possibly TRBD1 (6 bases). CDR1 is LNHDA, CDR2 SQIVND, per germline (reference sequence). CDR3 length: 15 residues. V lost 1 base, J lost 5 bases, and 15 bases lay in between. CDR3 loop: CASSIAGTWLDEQYF. CDR3 nucleotides: TGTGCCAGTAGTATAGCTGGGACATGGTTGGACGAGCAGTACTTC.

The CDR3 region has the DNA TGCAGCGTGGCTGGCGGGAGCTCCTACAATGAGCAGTTCTTC. It specifies CSVAGGSSYNEQFF. This rearrangement joins TRBV29-1 to TRBJ2-1, with 7 positions matching TRBD2. Unmatched junction bases numbered 5, after V lost 6 bases and J lost 0 bases. The germline V gene encodes CDR1 SQVTM and CDR2 ANQGSEA. The CDR3 is made up of 14 amino acids.